The present T cell receptor beta chain was sequenced within a study of T cells in Graves' hyperthyroidism and ophthalmopathy (dated by TCRdb to about 2019). For the study in its entirety: Peripheral blood was sampled at the time of initial diagnosis, prior to any treatment. In about 6 Graves' hyperthyroidism patients, the study also compared T-cell repertoires from thyroid tissue with T-cell repertoires from blood. Once sampling was done, hyperthyroidism patients were given methimazole at a starting dose of 30 mg daily, whereas ophthalmopathy patients were given high-dose intravenous methylprednisolone. Whether ophthalmopathy could be predicted prospectively was tested in an independent validation cohort made up of under 20 hyperthyroidism patients plus 17 patients who later progressed to ophthalmopathy. According to the paper, TCR Vbeta CDR3 sequencing was carried out on 135 peripheral blood samples, which came from under 50 ophthalmopathy, around 75 hyperthyroidism and approximately 17 progressor patients. The 90 to 100 discovery patients were randomly divided into training and test sets at a 7:3 ratio. A discovery cohort of approximately 97 patients, approximately 45 with Graves' ophthalmopathy and 57 with stable Graves' hyperthyroidism, was used to find distinguishing TCR V-J signatures.

This clonotype was detected ten times or more. Its antigen is currently not known. Per-base qualities were not stored, and no clone one base away is much larger. Stable Graves' hyperthyroidism was defined as no progression to ophthalmopathy during 18 months of follow-up. Hyperthyroidism patients were aged 18 to 65 years and newly diagnosed, with disease duration of less than 2 months. Any patient with an uncontrolled infection, another autoimmune disease, pregnancy or lactation was excluded. Diagnoses were based on clinical symptoms, serum thyroxine and TRAb, thyroid ultrasound and orbital computed tomography. PBMCs were separated from under 12 ml of fresh peripheral blood using Ficoll-Paque density gradient centrifugation. Total RNA was extracted using Trizol reagent, and RNA quality was assessed on an Agilent 2100 Bioanalyzer. The TCR beta CDR3 regions were amplified from RNA transcripts. A first-round RT-PCR of the TCR CDR3 used the HTBI primer set with the Qiagen OneStep RT-PCR kit. Libraries were constructed in a second round of multiplex PCR, after which size selection and purification were performed. Libraries were sequenced paired-end with 100 bp reads on an Illumina HiSeq2000. On the authors' methods: SOAPnuke was used to process the raw data, with reads discarded if the reads contained adapters or uncalled bases, had a mean Phred below 15, or lacked an exact constant-primer or identifier match. COPE v1.2.5 was used to merge the high-quality paired reads, and each unique nucleotide sequence was defined as a clonotype. Clonotypes were aligned to IMGT TRBV, TRBD and TRBJ reference segments using MiTCR v1.1. The analysis included only V-J combinations with a frequency above 0.0001, which together covered about 99% of the repertoires. A TCS score was defined as the ratio between F50 (clonal expansion) and ExV (chaos), using BLOSUM62-based TCRdist between CDR3 peptides within each V-J. Welch's t-statistics and random forest reduced some 510 V-J features to roughly 13, which were used in a naive Bayes classifier (R e1071). TCRdb trimmed the raw reads at Q25, called clones with MiXCR and kept productive beta chains. CDR3 protein duplicates are merged, each entry listing the most common genes and DNA. These V and J calls rely on TCRdb rather than the paper's analysis. For this sample the table gives 600,000 to 900,000 distinct CDR3 sequences, of which approximately 16% were detected only once. Jointly, the top ten make up around 8.1% of the sample.

What the work shows at the level of the full study, not this receptor alone: No statistical method was used to set the sample size in advance, and investigators knew the group allocation. A 13 V-J signature model separated ophthalmopathy from stable hyperthyroidism, with approximately 86% sensitivity and 81% to 83% specificity in cross-validation and 80%/75% in testing. In validation, progression to ophthalmopathy was predicted by the model with 70.59% sensitivity and around 76% specificity, a median of roughly 6.4 months before onset. Most expanded thyroid clonotypes (frequency above 0.001) were also detected in blood, suggesting blood repertoires may reflect thyroid immune responses.

The sequenced sample consisted of blood. This clonotype was obtained from a man between 18 and 35 years old with Graves' hyperthyroidism.

The CDR3 protein sequence reads: CASSLDVRLEGFFGEQFF. In nucleotide form, the sequence is TGTGCCAGCAGCTTAGACGTTCGACTAGAGGGATTTTTCGGGGAGCAGTTCTTC. The sequence links TRBV11-2 to TRBJ2-1, and perhaps TRBD2 as D gene, on 6 matching bases. CDR1 and CDR2, per the germline V gene, are SGHAT and FQNNGV. The V end loses 0 bases and the J end loses 10 bases, and a stretch of 25 bases separates them. The CDR3 starts with the cysteine, ends with the phenylalanine, and has 18 residues. The retained sequence is limited to the CDR3, 54 bases, with the frame set at the first base.